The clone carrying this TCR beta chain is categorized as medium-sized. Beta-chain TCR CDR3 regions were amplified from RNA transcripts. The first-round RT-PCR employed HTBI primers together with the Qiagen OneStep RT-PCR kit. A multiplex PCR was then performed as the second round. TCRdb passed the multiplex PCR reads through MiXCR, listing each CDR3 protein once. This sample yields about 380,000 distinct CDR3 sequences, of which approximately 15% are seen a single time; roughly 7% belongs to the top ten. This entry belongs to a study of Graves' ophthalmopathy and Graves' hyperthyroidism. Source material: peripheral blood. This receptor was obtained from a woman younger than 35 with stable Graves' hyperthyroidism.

CDR3 sequence reads: CASSFWTSGGYEQYF. The DNA of the CDR3 is TGTGCCAGCAGCTTCTGGACTAGCGGGGGCTACGAGCAGTACTTC. The chain is built from TRBV7-2 and TRBJ2-7, with 13 bases identical to TRBD2. The CDR3 loop spans 15 amino acids. CDR1 is SGHTA and CDR2 is FQGNSA in the germline V gene. Trimming at V came to 3 bases and at J to 3 bases, leaving 2 bases not matched to a gene.